This TCR beta chain comes out of a study of blood T cells in healthy people across ages. The second PCR ran roughly 7 to 12 cycles with a sample-barcoded 5' primer and J-beta primers. In TCRdb, the 5' RACE reads were re-called with MiXCR into one record per CDR3 protein. The sample holds about 1,000,000 distinct CDR3 sequences, under 55% seen once. There are a few counts of this clonotype. The CDR3 length is 16 residues. Looked up from germline, CDR1 is SGHTA and CDR2 is FQGNSA. After removal of 3 bases from V and 4 bases from J, the junction contained 6 bases not matched to a gene. This TCR came from a woman aged 55 to 70 in good health. Sequencing used blood. The chain links TRBV7-2 to TRBJ2-1, with TRBD2 matching over 10 bases. In DNA form, the CDR3 reads TGTGCCAGCAGCTTCCCGGGACTAGCGACGTACAATGAGCAGTTCTTC. Its protein product is CASSFPGLATYNEQFF.